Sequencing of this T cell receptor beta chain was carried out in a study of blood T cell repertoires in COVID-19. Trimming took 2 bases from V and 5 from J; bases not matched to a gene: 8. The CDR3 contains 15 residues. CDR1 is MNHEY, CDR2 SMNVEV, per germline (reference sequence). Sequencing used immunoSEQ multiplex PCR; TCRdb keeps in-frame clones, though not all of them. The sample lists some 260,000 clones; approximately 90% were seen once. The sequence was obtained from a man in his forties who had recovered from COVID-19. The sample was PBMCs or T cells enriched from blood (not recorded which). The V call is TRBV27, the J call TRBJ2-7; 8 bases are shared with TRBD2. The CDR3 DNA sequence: TGTGCCAGCAGTTTACAATTAGCGGGAACCAACGAGCAGTACTTC. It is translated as CASSLQLAGTNEQYF.